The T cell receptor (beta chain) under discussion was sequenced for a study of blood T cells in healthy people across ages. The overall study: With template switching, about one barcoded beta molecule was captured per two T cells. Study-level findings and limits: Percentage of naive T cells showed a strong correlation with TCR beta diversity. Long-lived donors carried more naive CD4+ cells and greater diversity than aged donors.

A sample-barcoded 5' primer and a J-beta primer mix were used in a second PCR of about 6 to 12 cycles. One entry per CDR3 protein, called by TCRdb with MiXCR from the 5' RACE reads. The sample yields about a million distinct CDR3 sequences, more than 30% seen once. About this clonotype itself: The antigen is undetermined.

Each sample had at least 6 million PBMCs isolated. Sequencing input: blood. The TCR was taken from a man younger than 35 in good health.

CDR3 loop: CGGAQETQYF. For the CDR3, the DNA is TGTGGGGGGGCTCAAGAGACCCAGTACTTC. The chain has TRBV2 and TRBJ2-4; D may be TRBD1 or TRBD2 (6 bases each). The DNA end lines up better with TRBJ2-5; the J call may be wrong. The CDR3 has 10 residues. Germline V CDR1 and CDR2: SNHLY, FYNNEI.